The 29 T cell receptor beta chains in this list originate from one sample, sequenced in a study of cytomegalovirus exposure and HLA in healthy donors. Some clones are missing from TCRdb's copy, which holds only in-frame ones; the method was immunoSEQ multiplex PCR. This sample has hundreds of thousands of clones, with around nine tenths found just once. Sequences were obtained from PBMCs. The receptors derive from a woman younger than 35 in good health and CMV-seronegative.

The chain employs TRBV7-8 and TRBJ1-2, with D tentatively TRBD1 (5 bases). This CDR3 region has 16 residues. Trimming left V 4 bases short and J 4 bases short, with 19 bases between. Germline values: CDR1 SGHVS, CDR2 FQNEAQ. CDR3 coding DNA: TGTGCCAGCAGCTCCAGCCGGCGGGGCCCTAGCTATGGCTACACCTTC. Encoded protein: CASSSSRRGPSYGYTF.

This chain connects TRBV6-5 to TRBJ1-5, with a possible D match to TRBD1 (5 bases). Trimming left V 3 bases short and J 6 bases short, with 15 bases between. CDR3 length: 15 residues. Germline V gene data show CDR1 as MNHEY and CDR2 as SVGAGI. The CDR3 DNA reads TGTGCCAGCAGTTATAGGGGTCCTGGTAGTCAGCCCCAGCATTTT. Its protein product is CASSYRGPGSQPQHF.

This clone has only one observation. The chain is built from TRBV18 and TRBJ2-2, with TRBD2 identical over 13 bases. After removal of 2 bases from V and 5 bases from J, the junction contained 2 bases not matched to a gene. This CDR3 region has 16 residues. CDR1 and CDR2 (germline): KGHSH, LQKENI. CDR3 coding DNA: TGTGCCAGCTCACCAGCGGGACTAGCGGGAACCGGGGAGCTGTTTTTT. Its protein is CASSPAGLAGTGELFF.

Here the CDR3 reads CASGLQGVEAFF. CDR3 nucleotide sequence: TGTGCCAGCGGTTTACAGGGGGTTGAAGCTTTCTTT. The chain couples TRBV6-6 to TRBJ1-1, with TRBD1 matching over 8 bases. The CDR3 loop spans 12 amino acids. The V gene end was trimmed by 8 bases and the J gene end by 7 bases; junction bases not matched to a gene: 6. Germline-derived CDR1 and CDR2 are MNHNY and SVGAGI (reference sequence).

V gene TRBV7-8 combines with J gene TRBJ2-1; D unclear. The CDR3 has 16 amino acids. Trimming pared 5 bases from V and 2 bases from J, leaving 16 bases between. Per germline, CDR1 SGHVS and CDR2 FQNEAQ. The CDR3 spells CASSPRQVATYNEQFF. In DNA, the CDR3 is TGTGCCAGCAGCCCTCGGCAGGTTGCCACCTACAATGAGCAGTTCTTC.

This chain uses TRBV28 with TRBJ1-2; no firm D call. CDR1 and CDR2 from the germline V gene are MDHEN and SYDVKM. CDR3 length: 17 residues. Trimming removed 6 bases at V and 5 bases at J, with 25 bases between. CDR3 in amino acids: CASSFTSTHFNFYGYTF. CDR3 DNA: TGTGCCAGCAGCTTCACTTCAACCCACTTCAATTTTTATGGCTACACCTTC.

The chain couples TRBV19 to TRBJ2-5; 12 nucleotides match TRBD2. The ends lost 4 bases at V and 5 bases at J; junction bases unmatched: 8. CDR3 length: 16 amino acids. The germline V gene encodes CDR1 LNHDA and CDR2 SQIVND (reference sequence). The CDR3 coding sequence is TGTGCCAGTAGTACCCTAACTAGCGGGAGGTCGGAGACCCAGTACTTC. As protein: CASSTLTSGRSETQYF.

V gene TRBV2 combines with J gene TRBJ2-7; 7 bases are a match to TRBD1. Germline V lookup: CDR1 SNHLY, CDR2 FYNNEI. This CDR3 comprises 14 residues. Trimming at V came to 4 bases and at J to 6 bases, leaving 9 bases not matched to a gene. The CDR3 region has the DNA TGTGCCAGCAGTGTGCACAGGGGTCGTGGCGAGCAGTACTTC. Its translation: CASSVHRGRGEQYF.

The CDR3 sequence: CASRRAGAVAYEQYF. The CDR3 coding sequence is TGTGCCAGCAGGAGGGCGGGGGCCGTGGCCTACGAGCAGTACTTC. V and J are TRBV27 and TRBJ2-7; D is perhaps TRBD2 (7 bases). CDR1 and CDR2 (germline): MNHEY, SMNVEV (reference sequence). CDR3 length: 15 amino acids. V lost 6 bases and J 2 bases, leaving 17 bases between the germline ends.

This chain joins TRBV7-8 and TRBJ1-2; tentative D call: TRBD1 (5 bases). The CDR3 runs 15 residues. Germline V gene sequence: CDR1 SGHVS, CDR2 FQNEAQ. V lost 2 bases and J lost 5, with 15 bases in between. The CDR3 DNA sequence: TGTGCCAGCAGCTTATTACGCTGGGGGGGATATGGCTACACCTTC. It yields the protein CASSLLRWGGYGYTF.

CDR3 loop: CASSVEVLAASSYNEQFF. The DNA of the CDR3 is TGTGCCAGCAGCGTAGAGGTATTAGCGGCCAGCTCCTACAATGAGCAGTTCTTC. This rearrangement joins TRBV9 to TRBJ2-1; TRBD2 might be the D (6 bases). The CDR3 has 18 amino acids. V was pared by 0 bases and J by 0 bases, with 16 bases between. Germline CDR1 reads SGDLS; CDR2 reads YYNGEE. Looking up the rest from reference TRBV9 and TRBJ2-1 gives the full variable domain: DSGVTQTPKHLITATGQRVTLRCSPRSGDLSVYWYQQSLDQGLQFLIQYYNGEERAKGNILERFSAQQFPDLHSELNLSSLELGDSALYFCASSVEVLAASSYNEQFFGPGTRLTVL.

The V and J genes are TRBV15 and TRBJ2-5; no firm D call. Germline-derived CDR1 and CDR2 are LNHNV and YYDKDF (reference sequence). V was cut by 8 bases and J by 0 bases, with 13 bases left in between. This CDR3 contains 14 residues. CDR3 nucleotides: TGTGCCACCCGTAGTTTTTCCCACCAAGAGACCCAGTACTTC. It codes for CATRSFSHQETQYF. The variable domain in full, with the rest retrieved from reference TRBV15 and TRBJ2-5, is DAMVIQNPRYQVTQFGKPVTLSCSQTLNHNVMYWYQQKSSQAPKLLFHYYDKDFNNEADTPDNFQSRRPNTSFCFLDIRSPGLGDTAMYLCATRSFSHQETQYFGPGTRLLVL.

The V gene is TRBV5-4, the J gene TRBJ2-1; the match to TRBD2 covers 11 bases. The CDR3 has 14 residues. CDR1 SGHNT and CDR2 YYREEE come from the germline V gene (reference sequence). V lost 0 bases and J lost 11; bases outside the gene matches: 4. The CDR3 here is CASSLELAGGQQFF. The CDR3 DNA reads TGTGCCAGCAGCTTGGAGTTAGCGGGAGGGCAGCAGTTCTTC.

The chain couples TRBV28 to TRBJ2-7; no clear D. The CDR3 loop spans 15 amino acids. V was shortened by 2 bases and J by 5 bases, with 16 bases between the two germline ends. Per the germline V gene, CDR1 is MDHEN and CDR2 is SYDVKM. The CDR3, as DNA: TGTGCCAGCAGTTTAACCGCGTCTTTCAACCACGAGCAGTACTTC. Encoded protein: CASSLTASFNHEQYF. The variable domain in full, with the rest retrieved from reference TRBV28 and TRBJ2-7, is DVKVTQSSRYLVKRTGEKVFLECVQDMDHENMFWYRQDPGLGLRLIYFSYDVKMKEKGDIPEGYSVSREKKERFSLILESASTNQTSMYLCASSLTASFNHEQYFGPGTRLTVT.

The sample holds one count of this clone. J is TRBJ2-7 and V is TRBV27; perhaps TRBD1 as D (6 bases). Germline CDR1 and CDR2: MNHEY and SMNVEV (reference sequence). The CDR3 is 13 residues long. The germline V and J ends were trimmed by 5 bases and 4 bases, with 12 bases remaining between them. The CDR3 DNA sequence: TGTGCCAGCAGTACCCCTACAGGGTACGAGCAGTACTTC. Its protein is CASSTPTGYEQYF.

The chain couples TRBV30 to TRBJ1-1; 10 bases fit TRBD1. Per the germline V gene, CDR1 is GTSNPN and CDR2 is SVGIG (reference sequence). Unmatched junction bases numbered 15, after V lost 4 bases and J lost 10 bases. The CDR3 has 15 residues. CDR3 nucleotides: TGTGCCTGGACCCCCCGGGACAGGGGCGCGAGGGGAGCTTTCTTT. Its translation: CAWTPRDRGARGAFF.

The table lists this clone with a few counts. This chain joins TRBV6-5 and TRBJ1-2; 8 nucleotides align to TRBD1. The junction had 3 bases not matched to a gene; V was cut back by 6 bases and J by 6 bases. Germline V gene data show CDR1 as MNHEY and CDR2 as SVGAGI. The CDR3 consists of 12 residues. The CDR3 sequence is CASRRQGNGYTF. Here the CDR3 DNA reads TGTGCCAGCAGACGACAGGGGAATGGCTACACCTTC.

The chain carries TRBV5-1 and TRBJ2-6, with D possibly matching TRBD1 (5 bases). Germline V CDR1 and CDR2: SGHRS, YFSETQ. The CDR3 is made up of 18 amino acids. Trimming removed 1 base from V and 0 bases from J, with 14 bases in between. CDR3 DNA: TGCGCCAGCAGCTTGTACGACAGAATAAGCTCTGGGGCCAACGTCCTGACTTTC. Translating it yields CASSLYDRISSGANVLTF.

The J gene is TRBJ2-2, the V gene TRBV19, with TRBD2 matching 11 bases. Trimming took 7 bases from V and 6 from J; bases not matched to a gene: 4. The germline gives CDR1 LNHDA, CDR2 SQIVND (reference sequence). CDR3 length: 14 amino acids. CDR3 in amino acids: CASNGLAGPGELFF. The CDR3 nucleotides are TGTGCCAGTAATGGACTAGCGGGCCCCGGGGAGCTGTTTTTT.

The rearrangement joins TRBV4-3 to TRBJ2-2; TRBD2 aligns across 8 bases. CDR3 length: 16 residues. With 4 bases clipped from V and 3 bases from J, the junction kept 7 bases outside the gene matches. Looked up from germline, CDR1 is LGHNA and CDR2 is YSLEER. This CDR3 is CASSRRREGDTGELFF. In DNA, the CDR3 is TGCGCCAGCAGCCGGCGCCGGGAGGGTGACACCGGGGAGCTGTTTTTT.

The CDR3 DNA follows: TGTGCCAGCAGCACTACTAGCGGGAGGACCGAGCAGTACTTC. Amino acids: CASSTTSGRTEQYF. The chain carries TRBV7-6 and TRBJ2-7; 12 positions agree with TRBD2. Trimming at V came to 5 bases and at J to 6 bases, leaving 5 bases not matched to a gene. CDR1 is SGHVS and CDR2 is FNYEAQ in the germline V gene. This CDR3 has 14 amino acids.

V gene TRBV4-1 combines with J gene TRBJ1-1; a possible D gene is TRBD1 (6 bases). Per germline, CDR1 MGHRA and CDR2 YSYEKL. V was clipped by 3 bases and J by 4 bases, with 15 bases between them. CDR3 length: 15 amino acids. The CDR3 DNA reads as TGCGCCAGCAGCCAGACACAGGGTTTCGGCACTGAAGCTTTCTTT. Protein sequence: CASSQTQGFGTEAFF.

The chain joins TRBV2 to TRBJ2-7; 14 nucleotides align to TRBD2. V trimming: 9 bases; J trimming: 0 bases; junction bases outside the gene matches: 10. This CDR3 comprises 17 residues. CDR1 is SNHLY, CDR2 FYNNEI, per germline. In DNA form, the CDR3 reads TGTGCCAGTATCGGACTAGCGGGAGGCCCCTTCTCCTACGAGCAGTACTTC. It codes for CASIGLAGGPFSYEQYF.

The J gene is TRBJ2-1, the V gene TRBV19; TRBD2 matches 8 bases. This CDR3 comprises 11 residues. CDR1 LNHDA and CDR2 SQIVND come from the germline V gene (reference sequence). V lost 7 bases and J lost 14; bases outside the gene matches: 7. The CDR3: CASTLGRGKFF. CDR3 bases: TGTGCCAGTACCCTCGGGAGGGGTAAGTTCTTC.

The chain links TRBV6-5 to TRBJ2-2; D is undetermined. V lost 6 bases and J 6 bases, leaving 8 bases between the germline ends. This CDR3 has 12 residues. Germline V gene sequence: CDR1 MNHEY, CDR2 SVGAGI. The CDR3 sequence is CASSPSSGELFF. The CDR3 nucleotides read TGTGCCAGCAGCCCCAGTTCCGGGGAGCTGTTTTTT.

The chain has TRBV6-1 and TRBJ2-1, with 10 bases that match TRBD2. V was clipped by 5 bases and J by 12 bases; unmatched bases: 4. In germline, CDR1 is MNHNS, CDR2 SASEGT. The CDR3 totals 12 residues. CDR3 residues: CASSLAGVGQFF. As DNA, the CDR3 is TGTGCCAGCAGTCTAGCGGGAGTTGGGCAGTTCTTC.

V usage is TRBV27 and J usage is TRBJ1-2; 12 bases align to TRBD1. The junction had 3 bases not matched to a gene; V was cut back by 5 bases and J by 8 bases. CDR1 and CDR2 from the germline V gene are MNHEY and SMNVEV (reference sequence). This CDR3 has 13 residues. Here the CDR3 DNA reads TGTGCCAGCAGTGGGACAGGGGGCGTCGGCTACACCTTC. The encoded protein is CASSGTGGVGYTF.

This chain connects TRBV7-9 to TRBJ2-5, with a tentative D call TRBD2 (7 bases). CDR1 is SEHNR and CDR2 is FQNEAQ in the germline V gene (reference sequence). Trimming stripped 5 bases from V and 2 bases from J, with 12 bases between. The CDR3 covers 14 residues. The CDR3: CASSGGGQQETQYF. CDR3 coding DNA: TGTGCCAGCAGCGGGGGGGGACAACAAGAGACCCAGTACTTC.

The chain couples TRBV29-1 to TRBJ2-7; 8 bases are shared with TRBD2. V lost 4 bases to trimming and J lost 6 bases; unmatched junction nucleotides: 5. The CDR3 is 12 residues long. In germline, CDR1 is SQVTM, CDR2 ANQGSEA. The CDR3 nucleotides are TGCAGCGTTGTGAGCGGGAGCGTCGAGCAGTACTTC. Its protein product is CSVVSGSVEQYF.